This T cell receptor beta chain comes out of a study of CD4 T cells in relation to SARS-CoV-2 and coronaviruses. Looking at the study overall: TCR beta CDR3s were sequenced after roughly 10-day antigen culture of PBMCs. Negative control cultures got HIV-1 Nef peptides or no peptide. Study results and caveats: The cross-reactivity analysis covered only spike protein, not other viral proteins.

Clones were read by immunoSEQ multiplex PCR, and TCRdb kept only the in-frame ones, dropping some. The sample gives some 11,000 clones, around four fifths of which show up once; 10% to 15% is in the top ten. The germline V gene has CDR1 MNHEY and CDR2 SMNVEV (reference sequence). The CDR3 has 11 residues. V gave up 6 bases and J gave up 11 bases, with 12 bases separating them. About this clone itself: Antigen specificity is unknown.

Unexposed donor CD4+ T cells date from about 2011-2018, before the COVID-19 pandemic. CD4+ T cells were isolated from the cells after 10 days of culture. As cell numbers allowed, unexposed-donor CD4+ T cells faced SARS-CoV-2 S/N and four cold-coronavirus spikes. The sequencing sample was made of CD4+ T cells from PBMCs, cultured in vitro. The receptor was isolated from a human donor in good health. This chain uses TRBV27 with TRBJ2-3; D perhaps matches TRBD2 (6 bases). Here the CDR3 DNA reads TGTGCCAGCAGCCTGGACGGGGGGCAGTATTTT. Translation: CASSLDGGQYF.